Following are 7 T cell receptor beta chains from one sample sequenced in a study of T cell changes during pregnancy in multiple sclerosis. Produced via immunoSEQ multiplex PCR; TCRdb's table is partial and in-frame only. The repertoire holds 24,000 or so clones, with approximately 86% as singletons. The source material was CD8+ T cells from peripheral blood mononuclear cells, sampled in the first trimester of pregnancy. The source of these receptors is a female donor in good health, enrolled as a control in a pregnancy study.

The V call is TRBV29-1, the J call TRBJ1-2; no reliable D call. This CDR3 region has 12 residues. Germline V gene sequence: CDR1 SQVTM, CDR2 ANQGSEA. V was trimmed by 6 bases and J by 8 bases, leaving 16 bases between them. The CDR3 protein is CSVAGDARGYTF. The CDR3 DNA follows: TGCAGCGTCGCAGGTGATGCACGGGGCTACACCTTC.

V usage is TRBV9 and J usage is TRBJ2-3; maybe TRBD2 (6 bases). The germline V gene has CDR1 SGDLS and CDR2 YYNGEE. CDR3 size: 18 residues. The ends were cut back, 1 base at V and 3 bases at J, with 21 bases in the middle. Written as DNA, the CDR3 is TGTGCCAGCAGCGTATTCTCCTCGGGCCTTGGAGGGACAGATACGCAGTATTTT. Translated, it gives CASSVFSSGLGGTDTQYF.

The rearrangement joins TRBV15 to TRBJ2-5; D is possibly TRBD2 (5 bases). Trimming left V 5 bases short and J 4 bases short, with 17 bases between. This CDR3 is 15 amino acids long. Germline V gene sequence: CDR1 LNHNV, CDR2 YYDKDF (reference sequence). The CDR3 is CATSPAGVASETQYF. DNA of the CDR3: TGTGCCACCAGCCCCGCCGGGGTAGCTTCAGAGACCCAGTACTTC.

The J gene is TRBJ1-1, the V gene TRBV19; 12 positions agree with TRBD1. Trimming removed 7 bases from V and 1 base from J; junction bases left unmatched: 4. From germline, CDR1 is LNHDA and CDR2 SQIVND (reference sequence). The CDR3 extends over 15 amino acids. CDR3 bases: TGTGCCAGTATGGGACAGGGGGCAAAGAACACTGAAGCTTTCTTT. It is translated as CASMGQGAKNTEAFF.

V gene TRBV27 combines with J gene TRBJ2-7; TRBD1 matches at 11 bases. The CDR3 has 15 amino acids. Germline CDR1 and CDR2: MNHEY and SMNVEV (reference sequence). V dropped 4 bases and J dropped 2; count of bases not matched to a gene: 4. The CDR3 reads CASSWGTGGTYEQYF. The CDR3 nucleotides are TGTGCCAGCAGTTGGGGGACAGGGGGAACCTACGAGCAGTACTTC.

This rearrangement joins TRBV25-1 to TRBJ1-3, with 7 bases matching TRBD1. CDR3 length equals 14 residues. J lost 2 bases, V lost 8 bases, and 6 bases had no gene match. Germline lookup yields CDR1 MGHDK and CDR2 SYGVNS. Here the CDR3 DNA reads TGTGCCAGCGGAGGCACAGGGGCTGGAAACACCATATATTTT. This translates into CASGGTGAGNTIYF.

The gene calls are TRBV27 and TRBJ2-2; TRBD1 might be the D (6 bases). CDR3 length: 16 amino acids. Germline assignment: CDR1 MNHEY and CDR2 SMNVEV (reference sequence). The ends were cut back, 3 bases at V and 3 bases at J, with 14 bases in the middle. This chain's CDR3 is CASSLSGQIYTGELFF. In nucleotides, the CDR3 is TGTGCCAGCAGTTTGAGCGGACAGATATACACCGGGGAGCTGTTTTTT.